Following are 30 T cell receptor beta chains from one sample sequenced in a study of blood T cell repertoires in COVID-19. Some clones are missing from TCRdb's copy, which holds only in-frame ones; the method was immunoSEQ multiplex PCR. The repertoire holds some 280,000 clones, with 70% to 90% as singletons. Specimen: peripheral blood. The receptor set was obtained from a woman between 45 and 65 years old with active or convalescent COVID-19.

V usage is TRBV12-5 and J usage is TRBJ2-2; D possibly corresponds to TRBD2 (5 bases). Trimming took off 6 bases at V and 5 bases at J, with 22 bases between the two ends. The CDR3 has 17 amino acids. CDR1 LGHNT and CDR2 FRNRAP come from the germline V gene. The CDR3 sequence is CASGSLRASTGTGELFF. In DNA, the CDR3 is TGTGCTAGTGGCTCACTCCGAGCTTCTACGGGGACCGGGGAGCTGTTTTTT.

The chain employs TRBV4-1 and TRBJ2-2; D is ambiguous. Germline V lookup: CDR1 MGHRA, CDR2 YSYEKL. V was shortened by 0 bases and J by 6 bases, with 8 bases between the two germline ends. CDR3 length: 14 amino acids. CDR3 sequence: CASSQESVPGELFF. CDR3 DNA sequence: TGCGCCAGCAGCCAAGAGTCAGTGCCCGGGGAGCTGTTTTTT.

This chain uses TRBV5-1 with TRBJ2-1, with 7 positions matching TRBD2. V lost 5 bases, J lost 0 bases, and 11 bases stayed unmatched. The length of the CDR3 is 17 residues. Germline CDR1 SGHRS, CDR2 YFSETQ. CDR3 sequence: CASRPRASGSSYNEQFF. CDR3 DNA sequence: TGCGCCAGCAGGCCGCGGGCTAGCGGCAGCTCCTACAATGAGCAGTTCTTC.

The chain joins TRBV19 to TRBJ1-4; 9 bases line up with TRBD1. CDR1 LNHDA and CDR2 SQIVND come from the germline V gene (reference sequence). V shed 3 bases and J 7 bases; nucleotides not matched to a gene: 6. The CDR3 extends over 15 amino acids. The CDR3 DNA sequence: TGTGCCAGTAGTATCCCGGGACAGGGAACTGAAAAACTGTTTTTT. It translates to CASSIPGQGTEKLFF.

The chain's CDR3 is CASRGGSGDGTDTQYF. The CDR3 DNA is TGCGCCAGCAGGGGAGGGTCAGGGGACGGCACAGATACGCAGTATTTT. The rearrangement uses TRBV5-1 and TRBJ2-3, with a possible D match to TRBD2 (7 bases). The V gene's germline CDR1 is SGHRS and CDR2 YFSETQ. V was clipped by 5 bases and J by 1 base, with 17 bases between them. The CDR3 runs 16 residues. Drawing the rest from reference TRBV5-1 and TRBJ2-3, the complete variable domain is KAGVTQTPRYLIKTRGQQVTLSCSPISGHRSVSWYQQTPGQGLQFLFEYFSETQRNKGNFPGRFSGRQFSNSRSEMNVSTLELGDSALYLCASRGGSGDGTDTQYFGPGTRLTVL.

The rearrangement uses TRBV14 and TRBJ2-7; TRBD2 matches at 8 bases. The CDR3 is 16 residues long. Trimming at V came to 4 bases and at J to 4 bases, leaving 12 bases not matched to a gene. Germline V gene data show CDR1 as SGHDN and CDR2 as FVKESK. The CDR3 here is CASSPPGTRGTYEQYF. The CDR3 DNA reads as TGTGCCAGCAGCCCCCCCGGGACTAGGGGGACATACGAGCAGTACTTC.

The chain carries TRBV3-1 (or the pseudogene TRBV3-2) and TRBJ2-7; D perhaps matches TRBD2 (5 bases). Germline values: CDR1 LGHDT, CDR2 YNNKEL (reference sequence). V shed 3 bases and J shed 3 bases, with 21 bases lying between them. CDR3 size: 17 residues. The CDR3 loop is CASSHPQGGGGYYEQYF. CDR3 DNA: TGTGCCAGCAGCCATCCCCAAGGTGGCGGAGGATACTACGAGCAGTACTTC.

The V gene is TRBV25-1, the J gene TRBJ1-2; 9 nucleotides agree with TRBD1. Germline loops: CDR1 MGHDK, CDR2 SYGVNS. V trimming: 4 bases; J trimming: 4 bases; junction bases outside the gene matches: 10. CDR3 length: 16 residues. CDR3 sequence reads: CASSGKGQGGGYGYTF. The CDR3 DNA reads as TGTGCCAGCAGTGGCAAGGGACAGGGAGGCGGCTATGGCTACACCTTC.

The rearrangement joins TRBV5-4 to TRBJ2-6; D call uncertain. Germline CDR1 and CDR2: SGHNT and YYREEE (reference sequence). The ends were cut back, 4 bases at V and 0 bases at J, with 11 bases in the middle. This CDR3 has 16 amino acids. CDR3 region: CASSIKIDSGANVLTF. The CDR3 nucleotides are TGTGCCAGCAGCATAAAGATAGACTCTGGGGCCAACGTCCTGACTTTC.

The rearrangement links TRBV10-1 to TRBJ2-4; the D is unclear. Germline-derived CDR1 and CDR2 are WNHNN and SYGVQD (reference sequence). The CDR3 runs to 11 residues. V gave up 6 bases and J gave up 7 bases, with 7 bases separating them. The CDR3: CASSSNNIQYF. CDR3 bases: TGCGCCAGCAGCTCTAATAACATTCAGTACTTC.

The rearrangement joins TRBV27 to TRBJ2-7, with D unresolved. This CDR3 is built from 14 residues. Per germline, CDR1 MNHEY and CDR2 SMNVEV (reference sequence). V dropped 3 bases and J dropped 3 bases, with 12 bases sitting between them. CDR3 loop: CASSFAYGYYEQYF. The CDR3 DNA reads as TGTGCCAGCAGTTTTGCGTACGGTTACTACGAGCAGTACTTC.

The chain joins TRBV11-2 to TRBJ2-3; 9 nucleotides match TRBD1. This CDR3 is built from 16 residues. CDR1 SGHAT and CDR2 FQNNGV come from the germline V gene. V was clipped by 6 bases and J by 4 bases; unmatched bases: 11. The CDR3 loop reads CASSPAGTGKADTQYF. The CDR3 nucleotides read TGTGCCAGCAGTCCAGCTGGGACAGGGAAAGCAGATACGCAGTATTTT. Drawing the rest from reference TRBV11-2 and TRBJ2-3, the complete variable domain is EAGVAQSPRYKIIEKRQSVAFWCNPISGHATLYWYQQILGQGPKLLIQFQNNGVVDDSQLPKDRFSAERLKGVDSTLKIQPAKLEDSAVYLCASSPAGTGKADTQYFGPGTRLTVL.

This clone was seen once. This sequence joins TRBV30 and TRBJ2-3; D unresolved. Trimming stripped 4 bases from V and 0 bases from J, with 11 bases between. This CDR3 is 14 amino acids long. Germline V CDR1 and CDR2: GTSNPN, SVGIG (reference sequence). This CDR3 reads CAWMIRGSTDTQYF. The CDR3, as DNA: TGTGCCTGGATGATAAGAGGTAGCACAGATACGCAGTATTTT.

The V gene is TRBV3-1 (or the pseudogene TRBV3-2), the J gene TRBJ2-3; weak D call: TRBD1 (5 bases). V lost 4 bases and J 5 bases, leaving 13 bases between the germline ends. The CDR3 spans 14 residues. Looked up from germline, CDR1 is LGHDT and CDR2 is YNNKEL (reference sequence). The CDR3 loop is CASSPGHRGDTQYF. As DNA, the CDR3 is TGTGCCAGCAGCCCAGGTCATAGGGGAGATACGCAGTATTTT.

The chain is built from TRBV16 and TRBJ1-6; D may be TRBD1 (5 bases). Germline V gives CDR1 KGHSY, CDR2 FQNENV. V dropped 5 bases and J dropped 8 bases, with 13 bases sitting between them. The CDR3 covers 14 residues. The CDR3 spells CASSIAGKDSPLHF. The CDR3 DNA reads TGTGCCAGCAGCATCGCAGGGAAGGATTCACCCCTCCACTTT.

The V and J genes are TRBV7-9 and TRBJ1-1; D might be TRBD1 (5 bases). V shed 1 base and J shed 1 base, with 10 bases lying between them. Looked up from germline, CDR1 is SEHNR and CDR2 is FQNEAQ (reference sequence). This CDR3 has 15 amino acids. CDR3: CASSLDGARNTEAFF. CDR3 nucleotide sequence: TGTGCCAGCAGCTTAGATGGGGCCAGGAACACTGAAGCTTTCTTT.

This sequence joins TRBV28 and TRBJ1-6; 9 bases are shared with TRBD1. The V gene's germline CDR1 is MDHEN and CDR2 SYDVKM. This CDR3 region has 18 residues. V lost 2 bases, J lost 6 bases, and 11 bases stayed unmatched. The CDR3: CASSLTPGQGKGNSPLHF. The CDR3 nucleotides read TGTGCCAGCAGTTTAACCCCGGGACAGGGAAAGGGTAATTCACCCCTCCACTTT.

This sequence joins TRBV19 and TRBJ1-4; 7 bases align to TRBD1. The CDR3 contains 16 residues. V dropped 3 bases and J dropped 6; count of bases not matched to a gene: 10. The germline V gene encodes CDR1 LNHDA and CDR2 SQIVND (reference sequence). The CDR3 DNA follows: TGTGCCAGTAGTATCAGGACAGGTCCGGGGGATGAAAAACTGTTTTTT. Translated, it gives CASSIRTGPGDEKLFF.

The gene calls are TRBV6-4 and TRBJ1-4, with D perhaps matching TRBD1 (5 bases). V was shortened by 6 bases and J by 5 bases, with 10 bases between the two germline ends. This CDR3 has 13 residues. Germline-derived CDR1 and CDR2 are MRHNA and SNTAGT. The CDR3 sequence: CASSQDMNEKLFF. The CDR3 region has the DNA TGTGCCAGCAGCCAGGACATGAATGAAAAACTGTTTTTT.

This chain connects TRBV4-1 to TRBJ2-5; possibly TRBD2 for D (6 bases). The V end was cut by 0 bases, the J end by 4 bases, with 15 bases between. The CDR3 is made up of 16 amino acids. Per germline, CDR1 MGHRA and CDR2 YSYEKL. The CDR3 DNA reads TGCGCCAGCAGCCAAGATCTTCGGGGAGGTAGAGAGACCCAGTACTTC. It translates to CASSQDLRGGRETQYF.

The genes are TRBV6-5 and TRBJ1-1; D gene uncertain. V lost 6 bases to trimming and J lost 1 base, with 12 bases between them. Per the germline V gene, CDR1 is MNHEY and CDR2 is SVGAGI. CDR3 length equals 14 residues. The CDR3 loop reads CASREGRRNTEAFF. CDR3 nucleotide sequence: TGTGCCAGCAGAGAGGGCCGGCGGAACACTGAAGCTTTCTTT.

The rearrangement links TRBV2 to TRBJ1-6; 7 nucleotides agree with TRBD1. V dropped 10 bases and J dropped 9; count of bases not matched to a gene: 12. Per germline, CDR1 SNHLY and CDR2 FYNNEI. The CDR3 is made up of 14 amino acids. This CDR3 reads CATLRTGLGSPLHF. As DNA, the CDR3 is TGTGCCACCCTACGGACAGGATTAGGTTCACCCCTCCACTTT.

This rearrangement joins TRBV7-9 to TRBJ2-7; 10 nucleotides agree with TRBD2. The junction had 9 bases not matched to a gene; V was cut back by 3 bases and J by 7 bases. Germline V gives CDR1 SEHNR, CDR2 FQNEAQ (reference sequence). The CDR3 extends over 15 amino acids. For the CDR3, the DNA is TGTGCCAGCAGCTTGGTAGCGGGAGGCTGGCGAGAGCAGTACTTC. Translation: CASSLVAGGWREQYF. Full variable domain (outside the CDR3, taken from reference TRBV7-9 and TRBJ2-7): DTGVSQNPRHKITKRGQNVTFRCDPISEHNRLYWYRQTLGQGPEFLTYFQNEAQLEKSRLLSDRFSAERPKGSFSTLEIQRTEQGDSAMYLCASSLVAGGWREQYFGPGTRLTVT.

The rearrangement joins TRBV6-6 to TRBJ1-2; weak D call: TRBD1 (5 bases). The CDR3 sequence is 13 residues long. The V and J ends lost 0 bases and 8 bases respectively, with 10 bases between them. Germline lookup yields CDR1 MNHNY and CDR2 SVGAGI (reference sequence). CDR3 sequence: CASSYSLQEGYTF. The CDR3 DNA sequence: TGTGCCAGCAGTTACTCGTTACAGGAGGGCTACACCTTC.

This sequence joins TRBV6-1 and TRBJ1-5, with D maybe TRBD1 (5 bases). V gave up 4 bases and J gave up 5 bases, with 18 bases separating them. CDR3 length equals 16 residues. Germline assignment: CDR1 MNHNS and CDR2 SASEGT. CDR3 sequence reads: CASSGWVGTRDQPQHF. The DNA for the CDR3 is TGTGCCAGCAGTGGCTGGGTTGGGACTAGGGATCAGCCCCAGCATTTT.

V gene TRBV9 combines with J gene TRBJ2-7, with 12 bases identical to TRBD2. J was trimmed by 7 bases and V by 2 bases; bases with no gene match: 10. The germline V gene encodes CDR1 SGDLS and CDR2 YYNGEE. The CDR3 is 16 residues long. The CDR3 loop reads CASSVRLAGGPKEQYF. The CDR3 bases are TGTGCCAGCAGCGTTCGTCTAGCGGGAGGGCCTAAGGAGCAGTACTTC. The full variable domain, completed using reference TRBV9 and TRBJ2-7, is DSGVTQTPKHLITATGQRVTLRCSPRSGDLSVYWYQQSLDQGLQFLIQYYNGEERAKGNILERFSAQQFPDLHSELNLSSLELGDSALYFCASSVRLAGGPKEQYFGPGTRLTVT.

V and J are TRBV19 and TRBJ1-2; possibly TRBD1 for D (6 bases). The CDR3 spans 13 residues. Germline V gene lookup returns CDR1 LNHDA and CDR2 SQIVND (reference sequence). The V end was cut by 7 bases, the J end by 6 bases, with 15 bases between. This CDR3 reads CASNIQGRDGYTF. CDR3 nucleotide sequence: TGTGCCAGTAACATCCAGGGGCGCGATGGCTACACCTTC.

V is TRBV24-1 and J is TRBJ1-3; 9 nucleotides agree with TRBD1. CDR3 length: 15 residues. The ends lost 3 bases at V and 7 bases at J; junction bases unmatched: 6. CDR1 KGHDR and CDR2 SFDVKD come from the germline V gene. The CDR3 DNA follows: TGTGCCACCAGTGATCCTAGGACAGGGGCGAACACCATATATTTT. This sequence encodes CATSDPRTGANTIYF.

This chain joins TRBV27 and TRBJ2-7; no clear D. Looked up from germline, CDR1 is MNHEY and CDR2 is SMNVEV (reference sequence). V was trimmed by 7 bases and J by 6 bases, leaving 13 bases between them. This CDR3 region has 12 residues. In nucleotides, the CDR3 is TGTGCCAGCACCGATCAGGTTTCCGAGCAGTACTTC. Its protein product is CASTDQVSEQYF.

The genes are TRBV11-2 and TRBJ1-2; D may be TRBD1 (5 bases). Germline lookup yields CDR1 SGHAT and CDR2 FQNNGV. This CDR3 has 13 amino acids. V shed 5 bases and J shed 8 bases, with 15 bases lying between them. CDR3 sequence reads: CASSPIRVKGYTF. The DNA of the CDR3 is TGTGCCAGCAGCCCTATCAGGGTTAAAGGCTACACCTTC.